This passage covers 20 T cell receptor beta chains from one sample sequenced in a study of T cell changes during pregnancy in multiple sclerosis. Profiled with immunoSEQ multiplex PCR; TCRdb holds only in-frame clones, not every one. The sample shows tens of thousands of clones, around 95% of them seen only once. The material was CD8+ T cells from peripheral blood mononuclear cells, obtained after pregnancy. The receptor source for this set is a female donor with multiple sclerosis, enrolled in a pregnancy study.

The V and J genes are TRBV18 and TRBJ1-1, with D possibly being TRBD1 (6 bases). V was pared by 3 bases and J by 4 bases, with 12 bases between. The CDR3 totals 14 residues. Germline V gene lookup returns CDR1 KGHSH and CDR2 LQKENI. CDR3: CASSPPGTPTEAFF. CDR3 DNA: TGTGCCAGCTCACCCCCAGGGACACCCACTGAAGCTTTCTTT.

The CDR3 here is CASSFRDRNEKLFF. The CDR3 DNA follows: TGTGCCAGCAGCTTCCGGGACAGGAATGAAAAACTGTTTTTT. The V call is TRBV13, the J call TRBJ1-4, with TRBD1 matching over 8 bases. CDR3 length equals 14 residues. The V segment lost 3 bases and the J segment 5 bases; nucleotides outside the gene matches: 2. CDR1 is PRHDT, CDR2 FYEKMQ, per germline (reference sequence). The complete variable domain, with remaining parts taken from reference TRBV13 and TRBJ1-4, reads AAGVIQSPRHLIKEKRETATLKCYPIPRHDTVYWYQQGPGQDPQFLISFYEKMQSDKGSIPDRFSAQQFSDYHSELNMSSLELGDSALYFCASSFRDRNEKLFFGSGTQLSVL.

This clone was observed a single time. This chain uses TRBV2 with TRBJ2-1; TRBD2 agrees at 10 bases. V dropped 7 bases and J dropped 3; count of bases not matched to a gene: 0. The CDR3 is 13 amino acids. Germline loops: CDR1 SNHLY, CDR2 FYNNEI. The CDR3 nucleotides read TGTGCCAGCAAGCGGGAGGGCTACAATGAGCAGTTCTTC. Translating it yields CASKREGYNEQFF. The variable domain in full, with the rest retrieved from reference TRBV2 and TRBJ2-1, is EPEVTQTPSHQVTQMGQEVILRCVPISNHLYFYWYRQILGQKVEFLVSFYNNEISEKSEIFDDQFSVERPDGSNFTLKIRSTKLEDSAMYFCASKREGYNEQFFGPGTRLTVL.

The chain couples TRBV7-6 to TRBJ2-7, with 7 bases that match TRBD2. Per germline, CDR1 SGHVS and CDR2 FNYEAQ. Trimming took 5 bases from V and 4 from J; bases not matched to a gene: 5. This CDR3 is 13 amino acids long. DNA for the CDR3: TGTGCCAGCAGCCCGGGGAGGGGATACGAGCAGTACTTC. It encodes CASSPGRGYEQYF. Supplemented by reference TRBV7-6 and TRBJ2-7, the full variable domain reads GAGVSQSPRYKVTKRGQDVALRCDPISGHVSLYWYRQALGQGPEFLTYFNYEAQQDKSGLPNDRFSAERPEGSISTLTIQRTEQRDSAMYRCASSPGRGYEQYFGPGTRLTVT.

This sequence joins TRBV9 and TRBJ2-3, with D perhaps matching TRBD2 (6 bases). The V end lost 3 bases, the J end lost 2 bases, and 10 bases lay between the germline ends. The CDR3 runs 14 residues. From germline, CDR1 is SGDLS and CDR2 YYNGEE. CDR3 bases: TGTGCCAGCAGCGCCGCGGGGATCACAGATACGCAGTATTTT. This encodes CASSAAGITDTQYF.

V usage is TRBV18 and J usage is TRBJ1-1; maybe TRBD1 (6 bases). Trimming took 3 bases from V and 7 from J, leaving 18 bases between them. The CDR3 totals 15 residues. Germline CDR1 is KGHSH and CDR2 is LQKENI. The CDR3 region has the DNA TGTGCCAGCTCACCGAGAGAACTCGACAGGCTTGAAGCTTTCTTT. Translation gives CASSPRELDRLEAFF. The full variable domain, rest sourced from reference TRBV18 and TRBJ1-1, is NAGVMQNPRHLVRRRGQEARLRCSPMKGHSHVYWYRQLPEEGLKFMVYLQKENIIDESGMPKERFSAEFPKEGPSILRIQQVVRGDSAAYFCASSPRELDRLEAFFGQGTRLTVV.

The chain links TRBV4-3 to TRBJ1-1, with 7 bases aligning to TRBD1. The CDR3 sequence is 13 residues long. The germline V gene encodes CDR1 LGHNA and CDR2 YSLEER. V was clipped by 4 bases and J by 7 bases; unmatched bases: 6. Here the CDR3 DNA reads TGCGCCAGCAGCCCATTACAGGGGAATGAAGCTTTCTTT. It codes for CASSPLQGNEAFF.

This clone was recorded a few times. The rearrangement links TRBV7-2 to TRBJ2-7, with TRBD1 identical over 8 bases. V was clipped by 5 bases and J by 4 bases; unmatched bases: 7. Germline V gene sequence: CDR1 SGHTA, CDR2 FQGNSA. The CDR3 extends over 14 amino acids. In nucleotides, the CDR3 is TGTGCCAGCAGCGCGGGACAGGCCTTATACGAGCAGTACTTC. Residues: CASSAGQALYEQYF.

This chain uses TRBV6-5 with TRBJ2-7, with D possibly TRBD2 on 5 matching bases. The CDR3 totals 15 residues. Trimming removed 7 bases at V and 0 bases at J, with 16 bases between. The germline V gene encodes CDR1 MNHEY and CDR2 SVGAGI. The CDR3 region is CASTNYLGSSYEQYF. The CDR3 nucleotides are TGTGCCAGCACCAATTACTTGGGGAGCTCCTACGAGCAGTACTTC.

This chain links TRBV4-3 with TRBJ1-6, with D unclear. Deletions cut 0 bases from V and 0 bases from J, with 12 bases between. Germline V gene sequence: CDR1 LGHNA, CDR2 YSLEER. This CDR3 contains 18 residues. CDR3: CASSQDQLASSYNSPLHF. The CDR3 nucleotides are TGCGCCAGCAGCCAAGATCAGCTCGCTAGCTCCTATAATTCACCCCTCCACTTT.

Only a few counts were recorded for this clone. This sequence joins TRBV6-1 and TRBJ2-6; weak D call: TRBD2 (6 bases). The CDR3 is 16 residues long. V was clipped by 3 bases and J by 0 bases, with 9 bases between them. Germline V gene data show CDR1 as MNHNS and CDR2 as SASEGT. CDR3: CASSEEEGSGANVLTF. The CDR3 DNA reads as TGTGCCAGCAGTGAGGAGGAGGGCTCTGGGGCCAACGTCCTGACTTTC.

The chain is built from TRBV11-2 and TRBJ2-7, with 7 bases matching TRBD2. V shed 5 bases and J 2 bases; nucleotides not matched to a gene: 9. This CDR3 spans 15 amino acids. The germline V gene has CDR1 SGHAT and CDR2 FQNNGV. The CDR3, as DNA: TGTGCCAGCAGCGCTGGGGGAGGGCAAGCCTACGAGCAGTACTTC. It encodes CASSAGGGQAYEQYF.

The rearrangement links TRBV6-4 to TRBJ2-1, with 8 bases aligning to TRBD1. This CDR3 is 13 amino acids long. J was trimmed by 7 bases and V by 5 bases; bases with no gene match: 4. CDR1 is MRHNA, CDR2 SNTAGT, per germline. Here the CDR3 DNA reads TGTGCCAGCAGTTATTGGACAGGGAATGAGCAGTTCTTC. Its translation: CASSYWTGNEQFF.

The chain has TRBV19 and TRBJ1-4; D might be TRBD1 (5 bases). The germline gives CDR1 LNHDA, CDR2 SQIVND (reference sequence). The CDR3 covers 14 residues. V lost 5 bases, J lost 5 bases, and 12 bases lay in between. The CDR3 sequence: CASSLTGGNEKLFF. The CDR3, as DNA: TGTGCCAGTAGTCTCACGGGGGGGAATGAAAAACTGTTTTTT.

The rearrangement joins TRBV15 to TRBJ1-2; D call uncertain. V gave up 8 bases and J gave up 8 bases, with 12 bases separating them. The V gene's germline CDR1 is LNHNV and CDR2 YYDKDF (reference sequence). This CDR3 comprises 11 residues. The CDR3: CATAEGRGYTF. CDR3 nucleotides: TGTGCCACCGCGGAGGGCCGGGGCTACACCTTC.

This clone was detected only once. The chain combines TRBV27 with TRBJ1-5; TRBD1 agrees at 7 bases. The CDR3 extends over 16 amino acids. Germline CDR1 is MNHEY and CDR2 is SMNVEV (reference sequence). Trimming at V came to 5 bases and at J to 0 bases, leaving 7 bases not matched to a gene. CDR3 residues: CASSAGTDYSNQPQHF. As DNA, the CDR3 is TGTGCCAGCAGTGCCGGGACAGATTATAGCAATCAGCCCCAGCATTTT.

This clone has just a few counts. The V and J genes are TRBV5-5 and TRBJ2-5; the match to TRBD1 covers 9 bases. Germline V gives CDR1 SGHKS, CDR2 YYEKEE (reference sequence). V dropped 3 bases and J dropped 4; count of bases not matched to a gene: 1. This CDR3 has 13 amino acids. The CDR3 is CASSSTGGETQYF. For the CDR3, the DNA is TGTGCCAGCAGCTCGACAGGGGGAGAGACCCAGTACTTC.

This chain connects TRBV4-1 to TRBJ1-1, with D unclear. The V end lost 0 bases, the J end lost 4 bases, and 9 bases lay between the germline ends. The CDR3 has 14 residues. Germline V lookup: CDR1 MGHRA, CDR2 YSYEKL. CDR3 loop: CASSQEPGVTEAFF. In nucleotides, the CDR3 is TGCGCCAGCAGCCAAGAACCGGGTGTCACTGAAGCTTTCTTT.

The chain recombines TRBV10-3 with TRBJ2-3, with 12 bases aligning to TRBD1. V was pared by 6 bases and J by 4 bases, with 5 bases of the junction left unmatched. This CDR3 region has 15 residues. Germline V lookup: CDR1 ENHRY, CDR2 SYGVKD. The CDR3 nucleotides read TGTGCCATCAGCGGGACAGGGGGCGACTCAGATACGCAGTATTTT. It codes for CAISGTGGDSDTQYF.

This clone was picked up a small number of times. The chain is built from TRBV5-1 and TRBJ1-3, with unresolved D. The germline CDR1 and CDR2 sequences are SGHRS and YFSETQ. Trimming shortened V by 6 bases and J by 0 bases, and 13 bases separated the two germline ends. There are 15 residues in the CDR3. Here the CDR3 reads CASTESLSSGNTIYF. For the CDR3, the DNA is TGCGCCAGCACCGAATCACTTAGCTCTGGAAACACCATATATTTT.